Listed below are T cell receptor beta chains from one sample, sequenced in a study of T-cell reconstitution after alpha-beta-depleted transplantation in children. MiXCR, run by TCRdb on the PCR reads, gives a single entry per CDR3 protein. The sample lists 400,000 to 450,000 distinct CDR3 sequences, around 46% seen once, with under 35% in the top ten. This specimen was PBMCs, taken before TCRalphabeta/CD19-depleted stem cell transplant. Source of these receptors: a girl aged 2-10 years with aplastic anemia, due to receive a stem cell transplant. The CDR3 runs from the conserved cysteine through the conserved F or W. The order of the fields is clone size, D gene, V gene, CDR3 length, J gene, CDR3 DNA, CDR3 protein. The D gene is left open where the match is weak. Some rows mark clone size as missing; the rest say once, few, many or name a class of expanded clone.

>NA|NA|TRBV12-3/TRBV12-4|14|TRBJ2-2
TGTGCCAGCAGCTCGGACAGTAACACCGGGGAGCTGTTTTTT
CASSSDSNTGELFF
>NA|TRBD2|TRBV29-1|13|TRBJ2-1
TGCAGCGTTGAGGGACTAGCGGGTAATGAGCAGTTCTTC
CSVEGLAGNEQFF
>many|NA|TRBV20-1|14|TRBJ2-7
TGCAGTGCTAGAGGCAGGGTAGGTTCCTACGAGCAGTACTTC
CSARGRVGSYEQYF
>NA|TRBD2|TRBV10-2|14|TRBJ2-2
TGCGCCACCTCGGGAGCGGGAGCAACCGGGGAGCTGTTTTTT
CATSGAGATGELFF
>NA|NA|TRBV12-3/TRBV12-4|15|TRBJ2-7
TGTGCCAGCAGTTTATTGGTAGTGCAAAAGAACGAGCAGTACTTC
CASSLLVVQKNEQYF
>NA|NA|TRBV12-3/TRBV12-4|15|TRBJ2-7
TGTGCCAGCAGCCCCCTGGCCCCCCCGAGGTACGAGCAGTACTTC
CASSPLAPPRYEQYF
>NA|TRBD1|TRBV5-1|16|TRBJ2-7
TGCGCCAGCACCATTGGGCGAGGGACAGGCAGCTACGAGCAGTACTTC
CASTIGRGTGSYEQYF
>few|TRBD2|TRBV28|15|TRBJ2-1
TGTGCCAGCAGCCGCCCGGGACTACCTTACAATGAGCAGTTCTTC
CASSRPGLPYNEQFF
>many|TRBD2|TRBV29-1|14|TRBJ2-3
TGCAGCGTTGATCTCGGGACTACGGCGGATACGCAGTATTTT
CSVDLGTTADTQYF
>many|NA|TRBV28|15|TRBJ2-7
TGTGCCAGCAATGTTCCGGGAGACGGATCCTACGAGCAGTACTTC
CASNVPGDGSYEQYF
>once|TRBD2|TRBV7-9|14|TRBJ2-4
TGTGCCAGCAGCTTTAGCCTAGCGGAAAACATTCAGTACTTC
CASSFSLAENIQYF
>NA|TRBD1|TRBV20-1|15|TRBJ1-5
TGCAGTGCTAGAGAGTACCAGGGGGCCAATCAGCCCCAGCATTTT
CSAREYQGANQPQHF
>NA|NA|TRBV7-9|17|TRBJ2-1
TGTGCCAGCAGCTTAGAGGGCGTGGACAGCGCCTACAATGAGCAGTTCTTC
CASSLEGVDSAYNEQFF
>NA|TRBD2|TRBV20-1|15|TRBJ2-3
TGCAGTGCTGAGGTCGGGGGCGGGGGGGCAGATACGCAGTATTTT
CSAEVGGGGADTQYF
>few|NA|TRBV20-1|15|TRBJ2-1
TGCAGTGCTAGAGATCTTGCGACCCTATACAATGAGCAGTTCTTC
CSARDLATLYNEQFF
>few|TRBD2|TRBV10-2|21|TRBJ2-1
TGCGCCAGCACCCCAACCCAGGGGACTAGCGAGTTGTGGGGTTACTACAATGAGCAGTTCTTC
CASTPTQGTSELWGYYNEQFF
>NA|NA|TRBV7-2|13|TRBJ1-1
TGTGCCAGCAGCTTCTCAAGGGAGACTGAAGCTTTCTTT
CASSFSRETEAFF
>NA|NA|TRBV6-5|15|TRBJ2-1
TGTGCCAGCAGTTACAGGAGGGCCTACTACAATGAGCAGTTCTTC
CASSYRRAYYNEQFF
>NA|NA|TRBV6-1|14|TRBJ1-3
TGTGCCAGCAGTGAATCCGCGGGGTGGAACACCATATATTTT
CASSESAGWNTIYF
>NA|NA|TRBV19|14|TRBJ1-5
TGTGCCAGTAGTTCGAGGCCTGCTTATCAGCCCCAGCATTTT
CASSSRPAYQPQHF
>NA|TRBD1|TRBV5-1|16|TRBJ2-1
TGCGCCAGCAGCTTGGCCGGGACAGGGGGCGCAAATGAGCAGTTCTTC
CASSLAGTGGANEQFF
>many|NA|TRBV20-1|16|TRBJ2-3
TGCAGTGCTAGATCCGAACTCAGGGATTTGACAGATACGCAGTATTTT
CSARSELRDLTDTQYF
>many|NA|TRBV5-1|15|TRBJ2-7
TGCGCCAGCAGCTTGGGGACCAGGAGCTCCTACGAGCAGTACTTC
CASSLGTRSSYEQYF
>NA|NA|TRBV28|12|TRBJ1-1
TGTGCCATCGATCCACGGAACACTGAAGCTTTCTTT
CAIDPRNTEAFF
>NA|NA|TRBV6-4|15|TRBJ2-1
TGTGCCAGCAGTGACTCGGCGAGCTCCTACAATGAGCAGTTCTTC
CASSDSASSYNEQFF
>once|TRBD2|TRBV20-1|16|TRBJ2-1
TGCAGTGCTAGAGCCGCGCTAGCGGGAGTGAGGAATGAGCAGTTCTTC
CSARAALAGVRNEQFF
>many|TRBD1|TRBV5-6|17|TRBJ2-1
TGTGCCAGCAGCTTGCACAGGGGCAGGGTGACGGTGAATGAGCAGTTCTTC
CASSLHRGRVTVNEQFF
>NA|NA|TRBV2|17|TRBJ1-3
TGTGCCAGCAGTGTTGGAAGAGGCCTCAACTCTGGAAACACCATATATTTT
CASSVGRGLNSGNTIYF
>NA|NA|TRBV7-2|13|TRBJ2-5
TGTGCCAGCAGCTGGGGGAGGTCGGAGACCCAGTACTTC
CASSWGRSETQYF
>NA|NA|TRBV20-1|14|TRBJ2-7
TGCAGTGCTAGTGAGACTCCTCCCCCGGACGAGCAGTACTTC
CSASETPPPDEQYF
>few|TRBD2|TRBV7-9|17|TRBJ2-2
TGTGCCAGCAGCCCCCGCGGGGCGGGAGTAAAGACCGGGGAGCTGTTTTTT
CASSPRGAGVKTGELFF
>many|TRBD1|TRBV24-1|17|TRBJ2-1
TGTGCCACCAGTGAGGATAACACAGGGGGCGAGCCCAATGAGCAGTTCTTC
CATSEDNTGGEPNEQFF
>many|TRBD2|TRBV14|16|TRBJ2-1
TGCGCCAGCAGCCAAGACCGCGGGAGCTCCTACAATGAGCAGTTCTTC
CASSQDRGSSYNEQFF
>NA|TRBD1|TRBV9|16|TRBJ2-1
TGTGCCAGCAGCGTAGAAGGGTACAGGGGAATGAATGAGCAGTTCTTC
CASSVEGYRGMNEQFF
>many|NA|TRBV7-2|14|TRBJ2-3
TGTGCCAGCAGCCTAGGCCTAGCTCCAGATACGCAGTATTTT
CASSLGLAPDTQYF
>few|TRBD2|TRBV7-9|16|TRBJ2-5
TGTGCCAGCAGCCGCGTTAGCGGGAGAAGTCGAGTGACCCAGTACTTC
CASSRVSGRSRVTQYF
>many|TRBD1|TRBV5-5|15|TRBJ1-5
TGTGCCAGCAGCTTCCGGGACAGCGGCAATCAGCCCCAGCATTTT
CASSFRDSGNQPQHF
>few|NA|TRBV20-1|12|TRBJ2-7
TGCAGTGTCAGGCCCGGTGGACGGGAGCAGTACTTC
CSVRPGGREQYF
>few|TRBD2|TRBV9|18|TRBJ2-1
TGTGCCAGCAGCGACCCCAAGGGGACTAGCGACACCCGGGGGGGGCAGTTCTTC
CASSDPKGTSDTRGGQFF
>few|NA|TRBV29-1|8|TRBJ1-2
TGCAGCGTTACGGGCTACACCTTC
CSVTGYTF
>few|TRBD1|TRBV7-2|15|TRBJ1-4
TGTGCCAGCAGCCCACCGGGACAGGGGGAAGAAAAACTGTTTTTT
CASSPPGQGEEKLFF
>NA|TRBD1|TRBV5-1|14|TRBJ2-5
TGCGCCAGCAGCAGACAGGGGGAAGAAGAGACCCAGTACTTC
CASSRQGEEETQYF
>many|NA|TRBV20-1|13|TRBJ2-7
TGCAGTGCTAGCCTGACGGGCACCGGCGAGCAGTACTTC
CSASLTGTGEQYF
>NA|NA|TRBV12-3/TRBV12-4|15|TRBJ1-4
TGTGCCAGCACCGAGAAGGGGGGAATATACGAAAAACTGTTTTTT
CASTEKGGIYEKLFF
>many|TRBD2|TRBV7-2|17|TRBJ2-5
TGTGCCAGCAGCCCCAGGAGGTTAGCGGGATTCCAAGAGACCCAGTACTTC
CASSPRRLAGFQETQYF
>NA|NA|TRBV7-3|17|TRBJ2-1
TGTGCCAGCAGCTTAGATTGGAAGAGGGGCGTTTACAATGAGCAGTTCTTC
CASSLDWKRGVYNEQFF
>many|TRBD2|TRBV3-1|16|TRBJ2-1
TGTGCCAGCAGCCGGGGAGGCGGCGGGGGCTACAATGAGCAGTTCTTC
CASSRGGGGGYNEQFF
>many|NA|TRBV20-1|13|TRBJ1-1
TGCAGTGCCCCATCCGAGGGGGACGCTGAAGCTTTCTTT
CSAPSEGDAEAFF
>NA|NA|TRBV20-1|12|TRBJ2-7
TGCAGTGCCTCGTCGTTTTCCTACGAGCAGTACTTC
CSASSFSYEQYF
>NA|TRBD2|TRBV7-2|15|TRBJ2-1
TGTGCCAGCAGCTTAATAGGTAGCGGGTACAATGAGCAGTTCTTC
CASSLIGSGYNEQFF
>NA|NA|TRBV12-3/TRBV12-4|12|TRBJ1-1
TGTGCCAGCAGTTTAGCAGGGATTGTTGCTTTCTTT
CASSLAGIVAFF